This TCR beta chain stems from a study of blood T cell repertoires in COVID-19. V dropped 6 bases and J dropped 4 bases, with 16 bases sitting between them. CDR1 and CDR2 (germline): LGHNA, YNFKEQ. This CDR3 region has 15 residues. Profiled with immunoSEQ multiplex PCR; TCRdb holds only in-frame clones, not every one. The repertoire has hundreds of thousands of clones, 80% to 90% of them found once; the top ten carry 1% to 1.3%. This sequence joins TRBV4-2 and TRBJ2-1; possibly TRBD1 for D (5 bases). This TCR was sampled from a man aged 30-40 years who had recovered from COVID-19. The sequenced sample was PBMCs or T cells enriched from blood (not recorded which). Written as DNA, the CDR3 is TGTGCCAGCAGACACCAAGGGGCTTCGTACAATGAGCAGTTCTTC. It encodes CASRHQGASYNEQFF.